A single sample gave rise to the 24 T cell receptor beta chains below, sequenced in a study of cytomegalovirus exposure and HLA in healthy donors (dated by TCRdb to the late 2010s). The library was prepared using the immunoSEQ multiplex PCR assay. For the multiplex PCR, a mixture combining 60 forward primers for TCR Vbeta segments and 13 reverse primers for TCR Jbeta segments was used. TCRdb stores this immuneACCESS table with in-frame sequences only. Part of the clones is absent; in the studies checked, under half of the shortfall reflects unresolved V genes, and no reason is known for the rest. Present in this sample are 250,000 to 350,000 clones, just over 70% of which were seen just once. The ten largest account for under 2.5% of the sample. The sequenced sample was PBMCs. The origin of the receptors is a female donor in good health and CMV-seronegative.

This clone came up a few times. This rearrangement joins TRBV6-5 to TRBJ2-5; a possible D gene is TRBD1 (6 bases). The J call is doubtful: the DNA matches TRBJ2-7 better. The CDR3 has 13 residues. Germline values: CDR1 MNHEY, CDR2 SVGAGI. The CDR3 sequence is CASSNTGSHEQYF. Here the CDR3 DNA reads TGTGCCAGCAGCAACACAGGGAGCCACGAGCAGTACTTC.

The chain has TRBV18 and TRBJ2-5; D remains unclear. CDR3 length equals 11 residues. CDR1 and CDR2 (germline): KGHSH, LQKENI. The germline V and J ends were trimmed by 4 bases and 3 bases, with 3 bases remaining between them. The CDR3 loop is CASSHKETQYF. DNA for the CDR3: TGTGCCAGCTCACATAAAGAGACCCAGTACTTC.

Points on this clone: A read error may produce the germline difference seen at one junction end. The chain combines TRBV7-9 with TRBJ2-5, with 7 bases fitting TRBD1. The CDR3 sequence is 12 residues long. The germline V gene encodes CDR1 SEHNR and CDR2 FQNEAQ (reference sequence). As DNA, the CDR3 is TGTTCCAGCAGCCCACAGGGGAGGACCCAGTACTTC. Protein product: CSSSPQGRTQYF.

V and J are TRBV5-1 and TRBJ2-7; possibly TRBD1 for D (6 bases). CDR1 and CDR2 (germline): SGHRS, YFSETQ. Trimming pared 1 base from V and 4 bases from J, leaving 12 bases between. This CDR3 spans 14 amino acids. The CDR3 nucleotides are TGCGCCAGCAGCTTGACAGGGAAAATATACGAGCAGTACTTC. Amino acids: CASSLTGKIYEQYF.

Here the CDR3 reads CASSYSGSSYEQYF. In DNA, the CDR3 is TGTGCCAGCTCCTATAGCGGGAGCTCCTACGAGCAGTACTTC. The chain couples TRBV27 to TRBJ2-7; 9 bases are shared with TRBD2. V was pared by 8 bases and J by 0 bases, with 5 bases of the junction left unmatched. Looked up from germline, CDR1 is MNHEY and CDR2 is SMNVEV (reference sequence). The length of the CDR3 is 14 residues.

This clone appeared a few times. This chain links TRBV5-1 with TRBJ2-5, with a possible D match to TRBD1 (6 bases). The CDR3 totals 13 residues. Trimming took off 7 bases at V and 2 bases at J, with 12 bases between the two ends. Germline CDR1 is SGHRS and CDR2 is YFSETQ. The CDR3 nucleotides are TGCGCCAGCGCCAGGACAGATCAAGAGACCCAGTACTTC. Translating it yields CASARTDQETQYF.

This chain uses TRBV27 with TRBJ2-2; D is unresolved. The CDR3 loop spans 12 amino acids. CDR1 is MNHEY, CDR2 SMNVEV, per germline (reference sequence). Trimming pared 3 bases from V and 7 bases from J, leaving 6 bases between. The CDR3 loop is CASSFPLGELFF. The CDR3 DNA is TGTGCCAGCAGTTTTCCCCTCGGGGAGCTGTTTTTT.

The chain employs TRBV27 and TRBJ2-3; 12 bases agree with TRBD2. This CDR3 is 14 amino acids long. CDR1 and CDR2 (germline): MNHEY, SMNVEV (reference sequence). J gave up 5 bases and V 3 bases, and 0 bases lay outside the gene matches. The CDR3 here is CASSLGLAGDTQYF. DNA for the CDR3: TGTGCCAGCAGTTTGGGACTAGCGGGAGATACGCAGTATTTT.

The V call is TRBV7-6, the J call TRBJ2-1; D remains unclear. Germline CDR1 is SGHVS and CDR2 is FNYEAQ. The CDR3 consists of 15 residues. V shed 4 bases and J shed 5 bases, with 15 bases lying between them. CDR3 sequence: CASSSERNLNNEQFF. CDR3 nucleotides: TGTGCCAGCAGCTCCGAGCGAAACCTTAACAATGAGCAGTTCTTC.

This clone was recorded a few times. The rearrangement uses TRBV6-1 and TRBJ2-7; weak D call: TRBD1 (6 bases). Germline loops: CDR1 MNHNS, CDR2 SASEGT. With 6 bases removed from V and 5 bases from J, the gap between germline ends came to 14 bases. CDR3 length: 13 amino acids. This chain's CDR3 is CASSNTGSHEQYF. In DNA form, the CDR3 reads TGTGCCAGCAGCAACACAGGGAGCCACGAGCAGTACTTC.

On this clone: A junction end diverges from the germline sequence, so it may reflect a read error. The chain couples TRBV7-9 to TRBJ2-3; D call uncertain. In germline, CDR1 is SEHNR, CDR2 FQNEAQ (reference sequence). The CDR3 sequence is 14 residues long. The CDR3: CSSTPPRLPDTQYF. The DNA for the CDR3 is TGTTCCAGCACCCCGCCCCGACTTCCAGATACGCAGTATTTT.

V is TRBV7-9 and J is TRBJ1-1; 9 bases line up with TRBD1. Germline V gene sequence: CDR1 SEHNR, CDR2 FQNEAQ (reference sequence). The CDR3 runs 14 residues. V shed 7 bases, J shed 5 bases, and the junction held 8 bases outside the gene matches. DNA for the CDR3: TGTGCCAGCACCCTGTCCGGACAGGGGACTGAAGCTTTCTTT. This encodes CASTLSGQGTEAFF.

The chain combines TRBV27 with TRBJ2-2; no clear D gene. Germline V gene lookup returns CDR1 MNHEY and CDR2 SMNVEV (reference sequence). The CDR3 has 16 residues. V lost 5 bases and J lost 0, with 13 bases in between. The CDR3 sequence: CASSPKARTNTGELFF. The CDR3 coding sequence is TGTGCCAGCAGTCCCAAAGCGAGAACGAACACCGGGGAGCTGTTTTTT.

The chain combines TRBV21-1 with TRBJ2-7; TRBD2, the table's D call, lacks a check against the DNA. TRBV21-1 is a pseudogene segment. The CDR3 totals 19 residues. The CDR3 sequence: CASSKGEEGLAGVVNEQYF. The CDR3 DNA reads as TGTGCCAGCAGCAAAGGGGAAGAGGGACTAGCGGGAGTGGTCAACGAGCAGTACTTC.

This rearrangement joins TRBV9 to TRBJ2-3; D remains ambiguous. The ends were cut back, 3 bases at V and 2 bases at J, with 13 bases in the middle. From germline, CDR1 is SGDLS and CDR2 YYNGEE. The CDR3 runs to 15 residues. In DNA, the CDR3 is TGTGCCAGCAGCGAGAGAGAGTCCCCCACAGATACGCAGTATTTT. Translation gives CASSERESPTDTQYF.

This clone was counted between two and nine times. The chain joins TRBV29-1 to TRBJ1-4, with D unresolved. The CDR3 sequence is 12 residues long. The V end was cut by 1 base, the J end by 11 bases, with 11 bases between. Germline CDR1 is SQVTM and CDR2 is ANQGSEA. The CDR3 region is CSVEGPEQKLFF. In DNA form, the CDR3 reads TGCAGCGTTGAAGGACCGGAACAGAAACTGTTTTTT.

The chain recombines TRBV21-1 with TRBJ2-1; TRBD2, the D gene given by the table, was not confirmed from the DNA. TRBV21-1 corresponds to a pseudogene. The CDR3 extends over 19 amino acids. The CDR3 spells CASSKCGKHVAGGPQEQFF. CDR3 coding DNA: TGTGCCAGCAGCAAATGTGGGAAGCATGTAGCGGGAGGGCCACAAGAGCAGTTCTTC.

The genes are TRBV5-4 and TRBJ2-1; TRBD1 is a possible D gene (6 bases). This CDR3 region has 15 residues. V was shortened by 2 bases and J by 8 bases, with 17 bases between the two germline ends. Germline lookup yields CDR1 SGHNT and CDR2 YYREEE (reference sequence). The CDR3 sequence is CASSLPGQGKDEQFF. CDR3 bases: TGTGCCAGCAGCTTACCCGGGCAGGGGAAGGATGAGCAGTTCTTC.

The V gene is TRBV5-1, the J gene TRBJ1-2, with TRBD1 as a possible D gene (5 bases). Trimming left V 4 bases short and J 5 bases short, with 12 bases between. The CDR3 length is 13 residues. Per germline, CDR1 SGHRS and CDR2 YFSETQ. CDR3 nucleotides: TGCGCCAGCAGCCAGGCGGGGCTTTATGGCTACACCTTC. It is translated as CASSQAGLYGYTF.

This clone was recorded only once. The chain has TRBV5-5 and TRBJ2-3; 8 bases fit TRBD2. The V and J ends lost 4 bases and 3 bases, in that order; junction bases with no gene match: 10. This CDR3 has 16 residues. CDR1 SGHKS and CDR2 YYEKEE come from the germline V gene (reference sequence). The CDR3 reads CASSLGGVAGTDTQYF. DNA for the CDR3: TGTGCCAGCAGCCTGGGAGGGGTAGCGGGAACAGATACGCAGTATTTT.

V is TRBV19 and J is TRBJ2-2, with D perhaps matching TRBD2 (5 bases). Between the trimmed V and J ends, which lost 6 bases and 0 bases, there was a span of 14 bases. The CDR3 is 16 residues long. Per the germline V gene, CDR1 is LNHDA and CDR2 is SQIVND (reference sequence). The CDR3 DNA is TGTGCCAGTAGGTTCCTAGCTGGCGCGAACACCGGGGAGCTGTTTTTT. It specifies CASRFLAGANTGELFF.

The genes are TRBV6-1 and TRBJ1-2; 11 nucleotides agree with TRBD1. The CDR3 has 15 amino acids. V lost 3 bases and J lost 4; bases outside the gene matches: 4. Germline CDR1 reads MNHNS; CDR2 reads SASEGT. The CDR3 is CASSDRDRGAYGYTF. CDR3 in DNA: TGTGCCAGCAGTGACCGGGACAGGGGGGCCTATGGCTACACCTTC.

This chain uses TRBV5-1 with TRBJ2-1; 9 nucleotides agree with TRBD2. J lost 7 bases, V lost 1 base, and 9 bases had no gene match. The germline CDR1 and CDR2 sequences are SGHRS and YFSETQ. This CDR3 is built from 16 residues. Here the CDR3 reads CASSLPRLAGRNEQFF. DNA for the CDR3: TGCGCCAGCAGCTTGCCCCGGCTAGCGGGGCGAAATGAGCAGTTCTTC.

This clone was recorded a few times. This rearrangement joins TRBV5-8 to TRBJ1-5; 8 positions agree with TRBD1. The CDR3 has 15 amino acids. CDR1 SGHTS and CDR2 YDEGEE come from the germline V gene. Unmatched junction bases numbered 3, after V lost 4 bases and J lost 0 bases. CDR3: CASSRTGNSNQPQHF. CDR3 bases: TGTGCCAGCAGCCGGACAGGGAATAGCAATCAGCCCCAGCATTTT.